Included here is one T cell receptor beta chain sequence, with context. This entry comes from a study of blood T cell repertoires in COVID-19. On the study more broadly: The samples span acute and convalescent COVID-19 from the United States, Italy and Spain.

This CDR3 has 14 residues. Looked up from germline, CDR1 is LNHDA and CDR2 is SQIVND (reference sequence). With 6 bases removed from V and 8 bases from J, the gap between germline ends came to 19 bases. Original data processing: Reference gene primer amplification gave nucleated cell count estimates. TCRdb's table, derived via immunoSEQ multiplex PCR, lists solely in-frame clones and lacks some. That table furnishes V, J and clone size, whereas the DNA furnished D and trimming. This sample has approximately 260,000 clones, with nearly 90% found just once. The sample consisted of peripheral blood. This TCR was sampled from a middle-aged woman who had recovered from COVID-19. The gene calls are TRBV19 and TRBJ1-2; D is unresolved. CDR3 residues: CASSSLSGVVGYTF. In DNA form, the CDR3 reads TGTGCCAGTAGCTCGCTGAGCGGGGTTGTCGGCTACACCTTC.